This T cell receptor beta chain is from a study of T cell responses to AZD1222 COVID-19 vaccine. General study findings and limits: Clonal diversity was possibly underestimated, and white British individuals and females predominated among donors.

The CDR3 runs 13 residues. Germline-derived CDR1 and CDR2 are DFQATT and SNEGSKA (reference sequence). The V end was cut by 3 bases, the J end by 7 bases, with 16 bases between. A word on this clone: Its specificity is unknown.

Clones were read by immunoSEQ multiplex PCR, and TCRdb kept only the in-frame ones, dropping some. This sample has tens of thousands of clones, with about 90% found just once. This receptor was identified in an adult in good health. The sample in question was peripheral blood, obtained on day 0 of AZD1222 vaccination. This chain joins TRBV20-1 and TRBJ2-7, with D hard to call. CDR3 loop: CSASTRNLGEQYF. In DNA, the CDR3 is TGCAGTGCTAGTACTCGGAACTTGGGAGAGCAGTACTTC.